The rows below give T cell receptor beta chains drawn from one sample of a study of blood T cell repertoires in COVID-19. Produced via immunoSEQ multiplex PCR; TCRdb's table is partial and in-frame only. Here the sample spans about 280,000 clones, approximately 88% being singletons. Material for sequencing was peripheral blood. The receptors were gathered from a man in his late teens or twenties with active or convalescent COVID-19. Each CDR3 is given with its conserved first and last residue. D genes are given only for firm matches. The size field is filled for only some rows; it gives once, few, many or a size class.

>once|TRBD1|TRBJ1-1|TRBV10-3
CATTRDRGNTEAFF
TGTGCCACCACCCGGGACAGGGGGAACACTGAAGCTTTCTTT
>many|NA|TRBJ1-1|TRBV3-1/TRBV3-2
CASRPTGNTEAFF
TGTGCCAGCAGGCCGACGGGGAACACTGAAGCTTTCTTT
>NA|NA|TRBJ2-4|TRBV12-3/TRBV12-4
CASSPFKNIQYF
TGTGCCAGCAGTCCTTTTAAAAACATTCAGTACTTC
>few|NA|TRBJ1-5|TRBV7-8
CASSRHEAKDQPQHF
TGTGCCAGCAGCCGACATGAGGCTAAGGATCAGCCCCAGCATTTT
>once|NA|TRBJ2-1|TRBV10-3
CAISESGVVYEQFF
TGTGCCATCAGTGAGTCGGGCGTCGTTTATGAGCAGTTCTTC
>once|TRBD1|TRBJ2-1|TRBV10-1
CASSESRGQAEFF
TGCGCCAGCAGTGAGTCGAGGGGACAGGCTGAGTTCTTC
>NA|NA|TRBJ1-2|TRBV6-5
CASSSEDRLYGYTF
TGTGCCAGCAGTTCTGAGGACAGACTCTATGGCTACACCTTC
>NA|TRBD2|TRBJ2-3|TRBV10-1
CASSALSSGGRTDTQYF
TGCGCCAGCAGTGCTTTATCTAGCGGGGGCCGCACAGATACGCAGTATTTT
>NA|NA|TRBJ1-2|TRBV25-1
CASSPTRVLSVLGYGYTF
TGTGCCAGCAGTCCAACGCGGGTCCTCTCAGTACTTGGGTATGGCTACACCTTC
>NA|TRBD2|TRBJ2-5|TRBV6-1
CASSKAGGRKETQYF
TGTGCCAGCAGTAAAGCGGGGGGTCGTAAAGAGACCCAGTACTTC
>NA|TRBD1|TRBJ1-6|TRBV7-2
CASSVRDRGSNSPLHF
TGTGCCAGCAGCGTTAGGGACAGGGGTTCTAATTCACCCCTCCACTTT
>NA|NA|TRBJ1-1|TRBV7-9
CASLEGNTEAFF
TGTGCCAGCTTAGAGGGGAACACTGAAGCTTTCTTT
>few|TRBD1|TRBJ1-1|TRBV16
CASSVQGFTEAFF
TGTGCCAGCAGCGTACAGGGGTTTACTGAAGCTTTCTTT